The source of this T cell receptor (beta chain) is a study of control samples from healthy donors and cancer patients. Germline-derived CDR1 and CDR2 are MGHRA and YSYEKL. The CDR3 has 16 residues. V lost 3 bases to trimming and J lost 2 bases, with 14 bases between them. TCRdb's table, derived via immunoSEQ multiplex PCR, lists solely in-frame clones and lacks some. The sample holds around 83,000 clones, more than 85% seen once. The specimen sequenced was PBMCs. This clonotype was sampled from a woman aged 40 to 55 with lung cancer. V and J are TRBV4-1 and TRBJ1-3, with D possibly matching TRBD1 (6 bases). This chain's CDR3 is CASSHGAAGAGNTIYF. CDR3 DNA sequence: TGCGCCAGCAGCCATGGGGCGGCAGGGGCTGGAAACACCATATATTTT.